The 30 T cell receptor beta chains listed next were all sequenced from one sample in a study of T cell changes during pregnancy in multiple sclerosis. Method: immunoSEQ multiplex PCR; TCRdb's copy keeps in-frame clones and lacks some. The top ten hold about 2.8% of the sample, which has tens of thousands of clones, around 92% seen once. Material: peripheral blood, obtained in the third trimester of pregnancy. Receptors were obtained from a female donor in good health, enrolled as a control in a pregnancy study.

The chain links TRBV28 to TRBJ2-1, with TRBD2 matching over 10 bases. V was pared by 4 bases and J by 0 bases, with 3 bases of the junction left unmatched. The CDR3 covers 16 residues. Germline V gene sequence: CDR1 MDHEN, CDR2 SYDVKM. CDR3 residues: CASSSGLANSYNEQFF. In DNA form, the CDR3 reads TGTGCCAGCAGTTCGGGACTAGCGAACTCCTACAATGAGCAGTTCTTC.

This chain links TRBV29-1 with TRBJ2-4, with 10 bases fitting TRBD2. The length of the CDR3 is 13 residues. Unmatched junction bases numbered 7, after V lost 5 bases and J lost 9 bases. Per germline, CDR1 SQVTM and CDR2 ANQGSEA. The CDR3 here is CSVRAGGRVIQYF. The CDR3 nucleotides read TGCAGCGTTAGAGCGGGAGGGAGAGTCATTCAGTACTTC.

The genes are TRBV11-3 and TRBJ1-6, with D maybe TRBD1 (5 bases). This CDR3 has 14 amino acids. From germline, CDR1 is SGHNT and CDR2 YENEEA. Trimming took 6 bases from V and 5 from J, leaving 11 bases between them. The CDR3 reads CASSTGEDNSPLHF. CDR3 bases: TGTGCCAGCAGTACGGGGGAGGATAATTCACCCCTCCACTTT.

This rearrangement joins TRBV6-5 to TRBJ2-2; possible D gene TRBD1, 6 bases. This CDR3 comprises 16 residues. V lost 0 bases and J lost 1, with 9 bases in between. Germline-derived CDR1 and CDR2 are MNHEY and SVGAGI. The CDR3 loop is CASSYSKTGNTGELFF. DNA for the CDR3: TGTGCCAGCAGTTACTCGAAGACAGGGAACACCGGGGAGCTGTTTTTT.

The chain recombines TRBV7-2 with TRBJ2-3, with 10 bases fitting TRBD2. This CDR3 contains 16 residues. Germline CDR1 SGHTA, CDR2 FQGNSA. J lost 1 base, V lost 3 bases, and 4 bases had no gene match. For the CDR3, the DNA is TGTGCCAGCAGCTTTACCGGGACTAGCGGCACAGATACGCAGTATTTT. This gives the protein CASSFTGTSGTDTQYF.

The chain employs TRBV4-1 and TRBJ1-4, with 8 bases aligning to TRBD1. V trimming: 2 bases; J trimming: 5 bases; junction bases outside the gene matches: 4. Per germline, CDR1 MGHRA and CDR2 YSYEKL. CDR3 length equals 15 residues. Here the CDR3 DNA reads TGCGCCAGCAGCCAACCGACAGGGGAAAATGAAAAACTGTTTTTT. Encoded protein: CASSQPTGENEKLFF.

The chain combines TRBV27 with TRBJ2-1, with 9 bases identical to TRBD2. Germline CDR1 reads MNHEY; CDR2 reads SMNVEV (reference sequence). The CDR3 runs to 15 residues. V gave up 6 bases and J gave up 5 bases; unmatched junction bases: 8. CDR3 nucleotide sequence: TGTGCCAGCAGGGAGCTAGCGGGGCTAAACAATGAGCAGTTCTTC. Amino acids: CASRELAGLNNEQFF.

Written as DNA, the CDR3 is TGTGCCAGCAGCCAGGGAGGAGATACGCAGTATTTT. This codes for CASSQGGDTQYF. The chain is built from TRBV7-9 and TRBJ2-3; possible D gene TRBD2, 6 bases. This CDR3 has 12 residues. The V gene lost 5 bases and the J gene lost 5 bases, with 8 bases spanning the gap. Germline V gives CDR1 SEHNR, CDR2 FQNEAQ (reference sequence).

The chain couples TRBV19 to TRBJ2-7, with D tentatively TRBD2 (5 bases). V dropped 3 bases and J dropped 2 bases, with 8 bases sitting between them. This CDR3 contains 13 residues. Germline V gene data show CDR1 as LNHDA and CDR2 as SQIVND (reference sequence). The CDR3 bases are TGTGCCAGTAGTATGACGGGAACCTACGAGCAGTACTTC. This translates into CASSMTGTYEQYF.

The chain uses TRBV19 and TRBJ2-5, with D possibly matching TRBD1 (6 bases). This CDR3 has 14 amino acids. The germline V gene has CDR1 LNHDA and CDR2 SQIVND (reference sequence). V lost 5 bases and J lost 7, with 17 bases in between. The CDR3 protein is CASSPQQGWGTQYF. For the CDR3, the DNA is TGTGCCAGTAGTCCTCAACAGGGATGGGGGACCCAGTACTTC. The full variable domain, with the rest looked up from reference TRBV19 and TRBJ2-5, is DGGITQSPKYLFRKEGQNVTLSCEQNLNHDAMYWYRQDPGQGLRLIYYSQIVNDFQKGDIAEGYSVSREKKESFPLTVTSAQKNPTAFYLCASSPQQGWGTQYFGPGTRLLVL.

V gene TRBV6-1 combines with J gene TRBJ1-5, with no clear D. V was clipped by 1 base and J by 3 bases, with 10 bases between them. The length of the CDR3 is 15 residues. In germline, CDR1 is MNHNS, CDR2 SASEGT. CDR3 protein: CASSEGRITNQPQHF. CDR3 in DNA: TGTGCCAGCAGTGAAGGGCGGATAACCAATCAGCCCCAGCATTTT.

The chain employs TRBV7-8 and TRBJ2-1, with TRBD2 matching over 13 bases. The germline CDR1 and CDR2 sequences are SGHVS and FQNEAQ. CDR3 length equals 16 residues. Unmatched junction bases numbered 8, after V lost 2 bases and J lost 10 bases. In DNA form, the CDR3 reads TGTGCCAGCAGCTTACAGGGACTAGCGGGGACTTACGAGCAGTTCTTC. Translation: CASSLQGLAGTYEQFF.

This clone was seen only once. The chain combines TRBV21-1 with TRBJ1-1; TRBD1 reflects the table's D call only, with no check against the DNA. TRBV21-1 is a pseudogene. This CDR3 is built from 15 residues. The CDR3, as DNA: TGTGCCAGCAGCAAAGCTGAGACAGGGCGCGATGAAGCTTTCTTT. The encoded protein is CASSKAETGRDEAFF.

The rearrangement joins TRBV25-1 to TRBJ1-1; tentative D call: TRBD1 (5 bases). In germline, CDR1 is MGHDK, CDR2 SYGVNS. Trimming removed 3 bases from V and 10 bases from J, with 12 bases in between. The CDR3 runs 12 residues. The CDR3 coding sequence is TGTGCCAGCAGTGATGGGGCCCTTAGAGCTTTCTTT. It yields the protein CASSDGALRAFF.

The CDR3 region is CASSPPTGSAGGYTF. The CDR3 coding sequence is TGTGCCAGCAGCCCTCCGACAGGGTCGGCAGGTGGCTACACCTTC. The chain carries TRBV9 and TRBJ1-2; TRBD1 aligns across 7 bases. Germline V gene sequence: CDR1 SGDLS, CDR2 YYNGEE. V was clipped by 4 bases and J by 7 bases; unmatched bases: 13. There are 15 residues in the CDR3.

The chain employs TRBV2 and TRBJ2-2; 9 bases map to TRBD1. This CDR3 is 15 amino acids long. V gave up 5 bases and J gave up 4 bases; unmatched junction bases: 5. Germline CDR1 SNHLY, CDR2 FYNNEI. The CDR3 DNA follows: TGTGCCAGCAGTCCTCACAGGGGGCGCACCGGGGAGCTGTTTTTT. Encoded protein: CASSPHRGRTGELFF. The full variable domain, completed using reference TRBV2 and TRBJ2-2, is EPEVTQTPSHQVTQMGQEVILRCVPISNHLYFYWYRQILGQKVEFLVSFYNNEISEKSEIFDDQFSVERPDGSNFTLKIRSTKLEDSAMYFCASSPHRGRTGELFFGEGSRLTVL.

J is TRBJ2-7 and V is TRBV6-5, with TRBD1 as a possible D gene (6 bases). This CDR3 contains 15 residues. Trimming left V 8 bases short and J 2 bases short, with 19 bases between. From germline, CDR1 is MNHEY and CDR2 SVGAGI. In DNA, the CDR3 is TGTGCCAGCGGATTTAATGGGGGCCTTACCTACGAGCAGTACTTC. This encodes CASGFNGGLTYEQYF.

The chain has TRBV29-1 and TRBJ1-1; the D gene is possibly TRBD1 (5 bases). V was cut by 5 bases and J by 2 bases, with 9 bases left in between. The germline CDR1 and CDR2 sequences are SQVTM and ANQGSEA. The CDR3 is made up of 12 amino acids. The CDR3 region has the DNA TGCAGCGTTCAAGGACAAAACACTGAAGCTTTCTTT. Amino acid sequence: CSVQGQNTEAFF.

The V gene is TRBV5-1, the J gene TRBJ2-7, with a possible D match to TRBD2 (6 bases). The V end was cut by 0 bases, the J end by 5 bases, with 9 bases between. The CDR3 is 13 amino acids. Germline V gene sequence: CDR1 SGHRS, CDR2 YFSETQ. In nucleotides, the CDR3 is TGCGCCAGCAGCTTGGCTAGCGTGAACGAGCAGTACTTC. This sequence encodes CASSLASVNEQYF.

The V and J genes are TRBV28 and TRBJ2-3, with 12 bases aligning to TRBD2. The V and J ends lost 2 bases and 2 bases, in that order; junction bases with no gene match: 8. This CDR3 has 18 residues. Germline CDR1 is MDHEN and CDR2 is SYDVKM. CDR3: CASSLPLAGGWATDTQYF. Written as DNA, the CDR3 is TGTGCCAGCAGTTTACCTCTAGCGGGAGGGTGGGCCACAGATACGCAGTATTTT.

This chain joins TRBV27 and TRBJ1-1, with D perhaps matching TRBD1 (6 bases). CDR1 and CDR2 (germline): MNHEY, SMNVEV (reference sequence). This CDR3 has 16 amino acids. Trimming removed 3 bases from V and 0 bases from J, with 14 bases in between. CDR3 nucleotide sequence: TGTGCCAGCAGTTTGGACTTCACAGGGTTGAACACTGAAGCTTTCTTT. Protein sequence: CASSLDFTGLNTEAFF.

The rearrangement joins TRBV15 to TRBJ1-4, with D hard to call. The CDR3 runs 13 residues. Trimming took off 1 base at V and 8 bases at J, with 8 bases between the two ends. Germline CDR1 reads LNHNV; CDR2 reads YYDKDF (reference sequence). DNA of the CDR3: TGTGCCACCAGCAGAGCACAGCGGGAAAAACTGTTTTTT. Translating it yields CATSRAQREKLFF.

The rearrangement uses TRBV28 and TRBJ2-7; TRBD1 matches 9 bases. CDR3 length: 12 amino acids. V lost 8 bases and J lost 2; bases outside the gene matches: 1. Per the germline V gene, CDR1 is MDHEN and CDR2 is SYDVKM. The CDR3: CASDRGAYEQYF. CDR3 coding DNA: TGTGCCAGCGACAGGGGGGCCTACGAGCAGTACTTC.

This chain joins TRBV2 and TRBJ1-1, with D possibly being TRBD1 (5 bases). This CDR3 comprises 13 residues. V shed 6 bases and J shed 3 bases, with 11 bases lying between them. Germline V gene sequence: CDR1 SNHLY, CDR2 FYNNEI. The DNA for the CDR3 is TGTGCCAGCAGCCAAGACAGCCACACTGAAGCTTTCTTT. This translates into CASSQDSHTEAFF.

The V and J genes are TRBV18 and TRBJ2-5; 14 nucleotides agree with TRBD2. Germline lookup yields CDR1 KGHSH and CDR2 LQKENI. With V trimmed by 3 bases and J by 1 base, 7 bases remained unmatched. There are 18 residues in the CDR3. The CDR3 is CASSPGTSGSPFQETQYF. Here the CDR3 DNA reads TGTGCCAGCTCACCGGGGACTAGCGGGAGCCCATTCCAAGAGACCCAGTACTTC.

CDR3 amino acids: CASSLSFNRGSLSYEQYF. The CDR3 coding sequence is TGTGCCAGCAGCTTAAGTTTTAATCGGGGTTCCCTCTCCTACGAGCAGTACTTC. The J gene is TRBJ2-7, the V gene TRBV11-2; perhaps TRBD2 as D (5 bases). Per germline, CDR1 SGHAT and CDR2 FQNNGV. With 2 bases removed from V and 0 bases from J, the gap between germline ends came to 20 bases. The CDR3 sequence is 18 residues long.

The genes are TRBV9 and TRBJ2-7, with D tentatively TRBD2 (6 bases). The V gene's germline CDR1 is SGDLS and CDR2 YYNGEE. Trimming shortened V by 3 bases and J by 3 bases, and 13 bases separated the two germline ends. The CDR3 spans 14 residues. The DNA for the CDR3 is TGTGCCAGCAGCGCCATAGGAGGGGACTACGAGCAGTACTTC. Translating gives CASSAIGGDYEQYF.

The CDR3 here is CAISESGGLNQPQHF. The CDR3 bases are TGTGCCATCAGTGAGTCGGGGGGACTGAATCAGCCCCAGCATTTT. This rearrangement joins TRBV10-3 to TRBJ1-5; perhaps TRBD1 as D (5 bases). The CDR3 runs to 15 residues. V was pared by 0 bases and J by 4 bases, with 10 bases between. CDR1 is ENHRY and CDR2 is SYGVKD in the germline V gene.

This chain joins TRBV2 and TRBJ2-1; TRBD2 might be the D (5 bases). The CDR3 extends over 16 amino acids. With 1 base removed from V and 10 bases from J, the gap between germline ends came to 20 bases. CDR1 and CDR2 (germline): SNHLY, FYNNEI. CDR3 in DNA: TGTGCCAGCAGTGAAGGGACTGCCTCTTCTGACGGGGAGCAGTTCTTC. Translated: CASSEGTASSDGEQFF.

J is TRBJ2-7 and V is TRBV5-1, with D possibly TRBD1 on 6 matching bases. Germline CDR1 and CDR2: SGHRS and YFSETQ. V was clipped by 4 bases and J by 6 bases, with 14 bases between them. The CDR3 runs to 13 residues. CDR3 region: CASSPTGPSEQYF. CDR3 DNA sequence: TGCGCCAGCAGCCCGACAGGCCCCTCCGAGCAGTACTTC.